This T cell receptor (beta chain) was profiled in a study of response to subunit inactivated influenza vaccine. General observations from the study: Authors suggested few new T cells are recruited by each seasonal influenza vaccination.

MiXCR, applied by TCRdb to the RT-PCR reads, yields one record per CDR3 protein. The sample consists of a few hundred thousand distinct CDR3 sequences, approximately 15% of them appearing once. In its sample, this clonotype was seen a few times. Its matching antigen is unknown. Sequencing was performed on PBMCs from blood, taken 11 to 12 days after vaccination. The origin of this receptor is a man aged 50 or older who received an inactivated influenza vaccine.

The CDR3 sequence: CAISESEGRDTQYF. The CDR3 DNA reads TGTGCCATCAGTGAGTCGGAGGGGAGAGATACGCAGTATTTT. This sequence joins TRBV10-3 and TRBJ2-3, with a possible D match to TRBD2 (6 bases). The germline V gene has CDR1 ENHRY and CDR2 SYGVKD. This CDR3 has 14 amino acids. V was trimmed by 0 bases and J by 5 bases, leaving 9 bases between them.